This T cell receptor (beta chain) stems from a study of shared clonotypes between healthy human individuals. Study-level results: A handful of donors showed sharing of approximately 5% of naive CD4 clonotypes. Generally, estimated richness proved larger in naive subsets than it did in memory subsets.

With regard to this clone: Its target is not known. A read error may account for a junction end that differs from germline. This sample also contains other DNA sequences that code for the same CDR3.

At the deep level, the assay was run. In the sorted-subset replicate PCRs, around 200 ng DNA, 29,000 or so T cell genomes, was used. The method was immunoSEQ multiplex PCR; TCRdb's version includes in-frame clones alone and lacks a portion of them. This repertoire shows some 2,000,000 clones, 90% to 95% found once; its top ten account for around 0.13%. The CDR3 sequence is 14 residues long. Germline CDR1 and CDR2: SSHAT and FNYEAQ (reference sequence). This clonotype was sampled from a man aged 18 to 30 in good health. V is TRBV7-7 and J is TRBJ2-1; TRBD2 is a possible D gene (5 bases). The sequenced sample was naive CD4+ T cells sorted from blood. Sample subset: CD45RA+ positively selected. The CDR3 nucleotides are TGTGCTAGCAGCTTAGGGAGCTCCTACAATGAGCAGTTCTTC. It is translated as CASSLGSSYNEQFF.